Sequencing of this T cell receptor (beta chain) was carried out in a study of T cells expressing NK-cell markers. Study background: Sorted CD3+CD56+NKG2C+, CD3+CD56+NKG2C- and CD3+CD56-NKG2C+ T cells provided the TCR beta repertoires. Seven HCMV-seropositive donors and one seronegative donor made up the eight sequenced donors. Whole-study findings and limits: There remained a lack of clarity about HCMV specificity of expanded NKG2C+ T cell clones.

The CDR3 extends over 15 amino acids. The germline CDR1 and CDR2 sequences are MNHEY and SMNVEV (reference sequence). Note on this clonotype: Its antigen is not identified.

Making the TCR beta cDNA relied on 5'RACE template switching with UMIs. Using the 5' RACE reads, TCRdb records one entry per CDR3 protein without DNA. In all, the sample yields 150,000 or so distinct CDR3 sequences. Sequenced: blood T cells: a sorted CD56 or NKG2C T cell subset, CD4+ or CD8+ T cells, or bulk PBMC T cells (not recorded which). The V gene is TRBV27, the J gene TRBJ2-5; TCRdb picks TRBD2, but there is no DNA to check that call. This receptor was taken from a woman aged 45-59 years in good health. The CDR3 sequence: CASKDYGSYGETQYF.